This T cell receptor beta chain came from a study of blood T cell repertoires in COVID-19. Study context: The study drew acute and convalescent COVID-19 samples from the United States, Italy and Spain.

The CDR3 extends over 16 amino acids. Deletions cut 4 bases from V and 9 bases from J, with 22 bases between. Looked up from germline, CDR1 is LNHDA and CDR2 is SQIVND (reference sequence). This clone was counted a few times. Some clones are missing from TCRdb's copy, which holds only in-frame ones; the method was immunoSEQ multiplex PCR. This sample has over 100,000 clones, with around 78% found just once. V is TRBV19 and J is TRBJ2-1; D is possibly TRBD2 (7 bases). Sequencing used peripheral blood. The TCR comes from a woman in her sixties or seventies with acute or convalescent COVID-19. The CDR3, as DNA: TGTGCCAGTAGTACGATCCCCGCGGGGGCTTTGGGTGAGCAGTTCTTC. It translates to CASSTIPAGALGEQFF.